This paragraph covers one T cell receptor (beta chain) sequence. The junction had 12 bases not matched to a gene; V was cut back by 7 bases and J by 5 bases. Per germline, CDR1 SGHNT and CDR2 YYREEE (reference sequence). The CDR3 loop spans 15 amino acids. This specimen comes from a study of PD-1 blockade in mismatch repair-deficient tumors. Study in general: All were previously treated, progressing patients with around eleven mismatch repair-deficient cancer types.

TCRs were sequenced from a few patients responding to pembrolizumab. The assay was immunoSEQ multiplex PCR, and TCRdb's table has in-frame clones only and misses some. The sample consists of around 100,000 clones, about 80% of them appearing once. The receptor comes from an adult with mismatch repair-deficient cancer. The specimen comprised peripheral blood, sampled approximately 60 weeks after starting pembrolizumab. V gene TRBV5-4 combines with J gene TRBJ2-1; 7 bases are a match to TRBD2. In DNA form, the CDR3 reads TGTGCCAGCGAAGGAAAGAGGGAGGGAAACAATGAGCAGTTCTTC. It translates to CASEGKREGNNEQFF.